This entry features one T cell receptor beta chain sequence. This specimen belongs to a study of preoperative IRX-2 immunotherapy in early breast cancer. Treatment defined: preoperative locoregional IRX-2 cytokine immunotherapy. This phase Ib study tested locoregional IRX-2 cytokine immunotherapy given before surgery. Clones were read by immunoSEQ multiplex PCR, and TCRdb kept only the in-frame ones, dropping some. Found here are about 27,000 clones, around 75% of them singletons; the top ten hold 2.2%. V shed 10 bases and J 6 bases; nucleotides not matched to a gene: 7. The CDR3 totals 13 residues. This TCR derives from a human donor with breast cancer. Sequenced here: lymph node tissue, sampled before IRX-2 immunotherapy. The chain links TRBV7-1 to TRBJ1-3, with 9 bases identical to TRBD1. TRBV7-1 is filed as an ORF, its function uncertain. The CDR3 sequence: CATNRDRVNTIYF. The CDR3 region has the DNA TGTGCCACCAACCGGGACAGGGTAAACACCATATATTTT.